The 32 T cell receptor beta chains reported below all come from one sample, sequenced in a study of PD-1 blockade in classical Hodgkin lymphoma. Generated by immunoSEQ multiplex PCR, the TCRdb table keeps only in-frame clones and is missing some. In the table there are fewer than 30,000 clones, 70% to 85% of which are singletons. Time point here: cycle 4 day 1 (C4D1), after six to seven weeks of nivolumab. Brentuximab vedotin exposure varied among the patients, all of whom had relapsed after autologous stem cell transplantation. Magnetic depletion of unwanted cells isolated CD4+ T cells from thawed PBMCs. This specimen consisted of CD4+ T cells from blood, obtained before the fourth cycle of nivolumab. The source of these receptors is a human donor with classical Hodgkin lymphoma.

The chain has TRBV11-2 and TRBJ2-1, with TRBD2 matching 7 bases. V dropped 5 bases and J dropped 5; count of bases not matched to a gene: 6. Germline V gene sequence: CDR1 SGHAT, CDR2 FQNNGV. The CDR3 extends over 14 amino acids. In DNA form, the CDR3 reads TGTGCCAGCAGCAGACTAGCCGAGCACAATGAGCAGTTCTTC. It is translated as CASSRLAEHNEQFF.

The gene calls are TRBV6-7 and TRBJ2-2, with 7 nucleotides matching TRBD2. TRBV6-7 is placed among ORFs of uncertain function. Trimming took 6 bases from V and 2 from J; bases not matched to a gene: 9. The CDR3 length is 16 residues. CDR3 bases: TGTGCCAGCAGCCACCTAGCGGAACCCAACACCGGGGAGCTGTTTTTT. This gives the protein CASSHLAEPNTGELFF.

The V gene is TRBV6-1, the J gene TRBJ2-7; 8 positions match TRBD1. The germline gives CDR1 MNHNS, CDR2 SASEGT. With V trimmed by 3 bases and J by 5 bases, 3 bases remained unmatched. CDR3 length: 13 amino acids. This CDR3 is CASSEDRDDEQYF. CDR3 coding DNA: TGTGCCAGCAGTGAGGACAGGGACGACGAGCAGTACTTC.

The chain couples TRBV2 to TRBJ1-2, with unresolved D. Trimming took 5 bases from V and 8 from J, leaving 15 bases between them. Looked up from germline, CDR1 is SNHLY and CDR2 is FYNNEI. The CDR3 contains 13 residues. The CDR3 protein is CASSKPQTGGYTF. Written as DNA, the CDR3 is TGTGCCAGCAGTAAGCCCCAGACGGGGGGCTACACCTTC.

The V gene is TRBV18, the J gene TRBJ2-2; TRBD2 aligns across 10 bases. The length of the CDR3 is 17 residues. Germline CDR1 is KGHSH and CDR2 is LQKENI. J gave up 5 bases and V 3 bases, and 9 bases lay outside the gene matches. As DNA, the CDR3 is TGTGCCAGCTCACCGGCTAGCGGGAGTGGTTGGACCGGGGAGCTGTTTTTT. Translation gives CASSPASGSGWTGELFF.

This chain connects TRBV18 to TRBJ2-2; 11 bases are a match to TRBD1. The junction had 6 bases not matched to a gene; V was cut back by 3 bases and J by 9 bases. In germline, CDR1 is KGHSH, CDR2 LQKENI. This CDR3 has 15 amino acids. CDR3 sequence: CASSPRDRGRRELFF. The CDR3 region has the DNA TGTGCCAGCTCACCGAGGGACAGGGGGAGGCGGGAGCTGTTTTTT. Filled out from reference TRBV18 and TRBJ2-2, the complete variable domain reads NAGVMQNPRHLVRRRGQEARLRCSPMKGHSHVYWYRQLPEEGLKFMVYLQKENIIDESGMPKERFSAEFPKEGPSILRIQQVVRGDSAAYFCASSPRDRGRRELFFGEGSRLTVL.

The chain carries TRBV7-9 and TRBJ2-4; 9 bases line up with TRBD1. From germline, CDR1 is SEHNR and CDR2 FQNEAQ (reference sequence). J was trimmed by 10 bases and V by 5 bases; bases with no gene match: 12. The CDR3 length is 15 residues. The CDR3 bases are TGTGCCAGCAGCCGTGAGGGACAGGGAGATTCGATTCAGTACTTC. It yields the protein CASSREGQGDSIQYF.

The rearrangement joins TRBV6-5 to TRBJ2-1, with 9 bases that match TRBD2. The germline CDR1 and CDR2 sequences are MNHEY and SVGAGI. The ends lost 8 bases at V and 4 bases at J; junction bases unmatched: 9. This CDR3 spans 15 amino acids. DNA of the CDR3: TGTGCCAGCTCTCGGGCGGGAGGGCCGTACAATGAGCAGTTCTTC. This translates into CASSRAGGPYNEQFF.

The rearrangement joins TRBV6-6 to TRBJ2-7; the D gene is possibly TRBD1 (6 bases). The germline V and J ends were trimmed by 3 bases and 0 bases, with 12 bases remaining between them. This CDR3 contains 15 residues. Germline V gene data show CDR1 as MNHNY and CDR2 as SVGAGI (reference sequence). This CDR3 is CASSYVGGSSYEQYF. CDR3 DNA sequence: TGTGCCAGCAGTTATGTAGGGGGTAGCTCCTACGAGCAGTACTTC.

The CDR3 here is CAISESGFEGTEAFF. The DNA of the CDR3 is TGTGCCATCAGTGAGTCCGGGTTTGAGGGCACTGAAGCTTTCTTT. The chain couples TRBV10-3 to TRBJ1-1; no clear D gene. CDR1 is ENHRY and CDR2 is SYGVKD in the germline V gene. The CDR3 is 15 residues long. V was cut by 0 bases and J by 4 bases, with 12 bases left in between.

V is TRBV10-2 and J is TRBJ2-3, with 13 bases lining up with TRBD2. The CDR3 has 20 residues. Germline CDR1 and CDR2: WSHSY and SAAADI. V was clipped by 3 bases and J by 2 bases; unmatched bases: 14. CDR3 residues: CASSDLVTSGRATHTDTQYF. CDR3 coding DNA: TGCGCCAGCAGTGACCTTGTAACTAGCGGGAGGGCCACACACACAGATACGCAGTATTTT.

The chain combines TRBV6-6 with TRBJ1-5; 7 bases agree with TRBD1. Unmatched junction bases numbered 4, after V lost 2 bases and J lost 6 bases. Germline assignment: CDR1 MNHNY and CDR2 SVGAGI (reference sequence). The CDR3 runs 14 residues. The CDR3 protein is CASSYDRVGQPQHF. CDR3 in DNA: TGTGCCAGCAGTTACGACAGGGTAGGTCAGCCCCAGCATTTT.

The chain is built from TRBV9 and TRBJ2-4; TRBD2 agrees at 10 bases. The V gene's germline CDR1 is SGDLS and CDR2 YYNGEE. V gave up 0 bases and J gave up 8 bases; unmatched junction bases: 5. CDR3 length: 15 residues. For the CDR3, the DNA is TGTGCCAGCAGCGTAGATGCTAGCGGGAGAGACATTCAGTACTTC. This sequence encodes CASSVDASGRDIQYF.

This chain uses TRBV11-2 with TRBJ2-7, with 11 bases identical to TRBD1. The CDR3 loop spans 20 amino acids. The V segment lost 0 bases and the J segment 3 bases; nucleotides outside the gene matches: 16. The germline gives CDR1 SGHAT, CDR2 FQNNGV. Here the CDR3 DNA reads TGTGCCAGCAGCTTAGATCTGAGCGGACAGGGGGCATTTAGTAGCTACGAGCAGTACTTC. Amino acids: CASSLDLSGQGAFSSYEQYF.

The chain is built from TRBV7-3 and TRBJ2-3; D may be TRBD2 (7 bases). V gave up 5 bases and J gave up 1 base, with 13 bases separating them. Germline loops: CDR1 SGHTA, CDR2 FQGTGA. CDR3 length equals 15 residues. The CDR3 is CASSIQGGGTDTQYF. CDR3 nucleotide sequence: TGTGCCAGCAGCATTCAAGGGGGGGGCACAGATACGCAGTATTTT. Variable domain in full (rest from reference TRBV7-3 and TRBJ2-3): GAGVSQTPSNKVTEKGKYVELRCDPISGHTALYWYRQSLGQGPEFLIYFQGTGAADDSGLPNDRFFAVRPEGSVSTLKIQRTERGDSAVYLCASSIQGGGTDTQYFGPGTRLTVL.

This chain joins TRBV21-1 and TRBJ1-5. TRBV21-1 is tagged as a pseudogene. This CDR3 spans 12 amino acids. The CDR3 here is CASVLKGQPQHF. CDR3 bases: TGTGCCAGCGTACTCAAGGGTCAGCCCCAGCATTTT.

This chain joins TRBV30 and TRBJ1-2; D is perhaps TRBD1 (5 bases). V was shortened by 3 bases and J by 1 base, with 12 bases between the two germline ends. This CDR3 has 14 residues. Germline loops: CDR1 GTSNPN, CDR2 SVGIG (reference sequence). CDR3 in DNA: TGTGCCTGGAGGAGGGGAGCCCATAACTATGGCTACACCTTC. Translation gives CAWRRGAHNYGYTF.

This chain joins TRBV7-9 and TRBJ2-7; 7 nucleotides align to TRBD1. V lost 4 bases and J lost 3; bases outside the gene matches: 15. Per germline, CDR1 SEHNR and CDR2 FQNEAQ (reference sequence). This CDR3 is 17 amino acids long. CDR3 nucleotides: TGTGCCAGCAGCTCCGGCCATACCTCTCGACAGGGCTACGAGCAGTACTTC. Amino acid sequence: CASSSGHTSRQGYEQYF.

V usage is TRBV5-1 and J usage is TRBJ1-1, with TRBD1 as a possible D gene (5 bases). The germline V and J ends were trimmed by 2 bases and 4 bases, with 15 bases remaining between them. The CDR3 runs 15 residues. Germline V gene data show CDR1 as SGHRS and CDR2 as YFSETQ. For the CDR3, the DNA is TGCGCCAGCAGCTTTCTTGGGCAGGGTGTCACTGAAGCTTTCTTT. This encodes CASSFLGQGVTEAFF. Full variable domain (missing parts from reference TRBV5-1 and TRBJ1-1): KAGVTQTPRYLIKTRGQQVTLSCSPISGHRSVSWYQQTPGQGLQFLFEYFSETQRNKGNFPGRFSGRQFSNSRSEMNVSTLELGDSALYLCASSFLGQGVTEAFFGQGTRLTVV.

This rearrangement joins TRBV5-8 to TRBJ1-1; 8 nucleotides match TRBD1. The CDR3 runs 18 residues. Trimming took 4 bases from V and 2 from J; bases not matched to a gene: 16. Per germline, CDR1 SGHTS and CDR2 YDEGEE. The chain's CDR3 is CASSPYYTGTGRNTEAFF. Here the CDR3 DNA reads TGTGCCAGCAGCCCCTACTACACCGGGACAGGACGAAACACTGAAGCTTTCTTT.

The chain employs TRBV27 and TRBJ1-4, with TRBD1 matching 7 bases. Trimming removed 8 bases from V and 3 bases from J; junction bases left unmatched: 9. This CDR3 comprises 15 residues. Germline V lookup: CDR1 MNHEY, CDR2 SMNVEV (reference sequence). CDR3 amino acids: CASGPYRGANEKLFF. The CDR3 DNA reads TGTGCCAGCGGACCGTACAGGGGCGCTAATGAAAAACTGTTTTTT.

The chain recombines TRBV19 with TRBJ2-2; maybe TRBD2 (5 bases). The CDR3 is 13 amino acids. Trimming removed 7 bases at V and 6 bases at J, with 12 bases between. Germline CDR1 is LNHDA and CDR2 is SQIVND (reference sequence). CDR3 bases: TGTGCCAGTACCCCCTTGGGAGCCGGGGAGCTGTTTTTT. This translates into CASTPLGAGELFF. Combining the CDR3 with reference TRBV19 and TRBJ2-2 gives the whole variable domain DGGITQSPKYLFRKEGQNVTLSCEQNLNHDAMYWYRQDPGQGLRLIYYSQIVNDFQKGDIAEGYSVSREKKESFPLTVTSAQKNPTAFYLCASTPLGAGELFFGEGSRLTVL.

The chain couples TRBV5-4 to TRBJ2-7; the match to TRBD1 covers 10 bases. The germline V gene encodes CDR1 SGHNT and CDR2 YYREEE (reference sequence). CDR3 size: 15 residues. V lost 3 bases to trimming and J lost 3 bases; unmatched junction nucleotides: 6. The CDR3 is CASSSGDRGSYEQYF. In DNA, the CDR3 is TGTGCCAGCAGCTCGGGGGACAGGGGAAGCTACGAGCAGTACTTC.

The CDR3 protein is CASRSPGTIGSPLHF. The CDR3 DNA sequence: TGTGCCAGCAGGAGTCCTGGGACAATCGGTTCACCCCTCCACTTT. This chain joins TRBV27 and TRBJ1-6, with D possibly being TRBD1 (6 bases). The CDR3 has 15 amino acids. The ends were cut back, 6 bases at V and 9 bases at J, with 18 bases in the middle. CDR1 and CDR2 from the germline V gene are MNHEY and SMNVEV (reference sequence).

This clone appeared a few times. The DNA for the CDR3 is TGTGCCAGCACGGGGTTCGAGACCCAGTACTTC. This codes for CASTGFETQYF. The chain uses TRBV6-6 and TRBJ2-5, with a possible D match to TRBD2 (5 bases). V was trimmed by 7 bases and J by 5 bases, leaving 8 bases between them. Germline assignment: CDR1 MNHNY and CDR2 SVGAGI (reference sequence). The CDR3 extends over 11 amino acids.

The count of this clone is one. This chain uses TRBV10-3 with TRBJ1-4, with TRBD1 matching over 7 bases. CDR3 length: 18 residues. In germline, CDR1 is ENHRY, CDR2 SYGVKD. The V gene end was trimmed by 0 bases and the J gene end by 3 bases; junction bases not matched to a gene: 10. CDR3 coding DNA: TGTGCCATCAGTGAGTCGTACCGGGACAGCGGCTCTAATGAAAAACTGTTTTTT. Amino acids: CAISESYRDSGSNEKLFF.

The chain recombines TRBV5-4 with TRBJ1-2, with D unresolved. Germline assignment: CDR1 SGHNT and CDR2 YYREEE (reference sequence). V was cut by 3 bases and J by 4 bases, with 16 bases left in between. The CDR3 runs to 15 residues. In DNA, the CDR3 is TGTGCCAGCAGCTCCCATGGGAGAGGTGTCTATGGCTACACCTTC. This codes for CASSSHGRGVYGYTF.

This chain links TRBV5-6 with TRBJ2-7, with D possibly TRBD2 on 6 matching bases. The CDR3 length is 19 residues. The ends were cut back, 0 bases at V and 0 bases at J, with 22 bases in the middle. Germline V gene lookup returns CDR1 SGHDT and CDR2 YYEEEE. The CDR3 region is CASSLVAGRSPGGSYEQYF. The CDR3 DNA sequence: TGTGCCAGCAGCTTGGTGGCAGGGCGCTCCCCCGGGGGCTCCTACGAGCAGTACTTC.

This chain links TRBV5-1 with TRBJ2-3; D unresolved. The length of the CDR3 is 16 residues. V was pared by 1 base and J by 4 bases, with 16 bases between. CDR1 and CDR2 from the germline V gene are SGHRS and YFSETQ. The CDR3 DNA sequence: TGCGCCAGCAGCTTGACCCAACATCCCGTGGCAGATACGCAGTATTTT. Protein sequence: CASSLTQHPVADTQYF.

V usage is TRBV19 and J usage is TRBJ1-1; no definite D call. The germline gives CDR1 LNHDA, CDR2 SQIVND (reference sequence). The CDR3 contains 13 residues. V gave up 6 bases and J gave up 3 bases, with 11 bases separating them. CDR3 in DNA: TGTGCCAGTAGGCTTAAGGTGGACACTGAAGCTTTCTTT. Encoded protein: CASRLKVDTEAFF. Full variable domain (rest looked up from reference TRBV19 and TRBJ1-1): DGGITQSPKYLFRKEGQNVTLSCEQNLNHDAMYWYRQDPGQGLRLIYYSQIVNDFQKGDIAEGYSVSREKKESFPLTVTSAQKNPTAFYLCASRLKVDTEAFFGQGTRLTVV.

This clone appeared a few times. The chain links TRBV11-1 to TRBJ2-1; the D gene is possibly TRBD2 (5 bases). Germline V gene data show CDR1 as SGHAT and CDR2 as FQDESV (reference sequence). Trimming removed 1 base from V and 9 bases from J, with 16 bases in between. CDR3 length: 15 amino acids. CDR3 loop: CASSLVPGLAREQFF. In DNA form, the CDR3 reads TGTGCCAGCAGCTTAGTCCCCGGGCTAGCACGTGAGCAGTTCTTC.

This rearrangement joins TRBV18 to TRBJ1-5, with D perhaps matching TRBD1 (6 bases). V was trimmed by 2 bases and J by 0 bases, leaving 8 bases between them. The CDR3 is 15 amino acids. Germline V gives CDR1 KGHSH, CDR2 LQKENI. CDR3 amino acids: CASSPGQHSNQPQHF. CDR3 DNA sequence: TGTGCCAGCTCACCAGGACAGCATAGCAATCAGCCCCAGCATTTT.